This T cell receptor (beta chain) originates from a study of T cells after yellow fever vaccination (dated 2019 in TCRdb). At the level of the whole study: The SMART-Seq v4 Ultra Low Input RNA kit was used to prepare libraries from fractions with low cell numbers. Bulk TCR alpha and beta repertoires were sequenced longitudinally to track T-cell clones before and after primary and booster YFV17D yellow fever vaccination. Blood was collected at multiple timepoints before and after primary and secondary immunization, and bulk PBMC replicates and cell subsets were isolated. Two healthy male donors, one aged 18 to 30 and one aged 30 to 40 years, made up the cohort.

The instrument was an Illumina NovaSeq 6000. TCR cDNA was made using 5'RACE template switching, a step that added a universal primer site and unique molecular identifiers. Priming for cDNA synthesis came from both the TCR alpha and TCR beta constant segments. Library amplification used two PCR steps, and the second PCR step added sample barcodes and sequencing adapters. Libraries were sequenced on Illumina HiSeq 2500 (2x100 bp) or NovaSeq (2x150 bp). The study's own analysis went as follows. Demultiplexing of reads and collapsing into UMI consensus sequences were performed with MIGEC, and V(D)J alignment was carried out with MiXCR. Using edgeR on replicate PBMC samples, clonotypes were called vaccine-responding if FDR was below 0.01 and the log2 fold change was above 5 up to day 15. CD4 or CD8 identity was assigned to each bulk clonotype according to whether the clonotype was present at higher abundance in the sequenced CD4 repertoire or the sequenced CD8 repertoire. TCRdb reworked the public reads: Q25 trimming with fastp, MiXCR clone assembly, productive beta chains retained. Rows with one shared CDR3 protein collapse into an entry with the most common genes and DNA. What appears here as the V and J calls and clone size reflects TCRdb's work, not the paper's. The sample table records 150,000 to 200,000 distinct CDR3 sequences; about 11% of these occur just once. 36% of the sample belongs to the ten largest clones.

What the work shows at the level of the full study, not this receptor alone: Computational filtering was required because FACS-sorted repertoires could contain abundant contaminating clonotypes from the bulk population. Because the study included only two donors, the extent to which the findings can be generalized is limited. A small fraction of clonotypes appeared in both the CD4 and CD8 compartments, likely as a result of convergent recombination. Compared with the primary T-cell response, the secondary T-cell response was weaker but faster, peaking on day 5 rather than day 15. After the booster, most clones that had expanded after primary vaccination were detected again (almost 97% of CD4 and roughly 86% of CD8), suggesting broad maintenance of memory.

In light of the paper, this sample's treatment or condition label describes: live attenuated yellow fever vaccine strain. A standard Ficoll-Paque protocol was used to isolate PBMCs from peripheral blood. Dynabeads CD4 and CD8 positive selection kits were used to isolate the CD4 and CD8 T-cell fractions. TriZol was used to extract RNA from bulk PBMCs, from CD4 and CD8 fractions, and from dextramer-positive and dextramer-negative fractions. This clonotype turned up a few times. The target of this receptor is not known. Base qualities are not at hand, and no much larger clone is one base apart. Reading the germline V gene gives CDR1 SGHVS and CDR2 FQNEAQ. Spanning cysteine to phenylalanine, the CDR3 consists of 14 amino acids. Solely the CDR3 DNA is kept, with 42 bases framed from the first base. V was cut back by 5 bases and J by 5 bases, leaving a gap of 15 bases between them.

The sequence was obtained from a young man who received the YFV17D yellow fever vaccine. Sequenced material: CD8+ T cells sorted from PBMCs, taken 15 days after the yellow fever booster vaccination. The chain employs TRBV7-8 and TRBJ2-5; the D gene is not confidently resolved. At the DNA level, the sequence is TGTGCCAGCAGCCCCGCGGTTAAAACGGAGACCCAGTACTTC. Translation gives CASSPAVKTETQYF. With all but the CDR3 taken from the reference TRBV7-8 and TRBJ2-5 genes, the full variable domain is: GAGVSQSPRYKVAKRGQDVALRCDPISGHVSLFWYQQALGQGPEFLTYFQNEAQLDKSGLPSDRFFAERPEGSVSTLKIQRTQQEDSAVYLCASSPAVKTETQYFGPGTRLLVL.